One sample yielded the 18 T cell receptor beta chains listed below, sequenced in a study of cytomegalovirus exposure and HLA in healthy donors listed by TCRdb under 2017. The library was generated by the immunoSEQ multiplex PCR assay. For the multiplex PCR, a mixture combining 60 forward primers for TCR Vbeta segments and 13 reverse primers for TCR Jbeta segments was used. The table comes from immuneACCESS by way of TCRdb, which keeps in-frame sequences with V and J called. Part of the clones is missing from these tables; in studies checked, under half for an unresolved V gene and the rest for unknown reasons. This sample gives approximately 170,000 clones in total; roughly three quarters of them show up just once. The biggest ten clones account for approximately 7% of the sample. Sequencing input: PBMCs. The receptors stem from a woman aged 40 to 55 in good health and CMV-seropositive.

V usage is TRBV9 and J usage is TRBJ2-3; the D gene is possibly TRBD2 (6 bases). Per the germline V gene, CDR1 is SGDLS and CDR2 is YYNGEE. CDR3 length equals 18 residues. The V end lost 2 bases, the J end lost 2 bases, and 21 bases lay between the germline ends. CDR3 region: CASSVYPPGGSATDTQYF. As DNA, the CDR3 is TGTGCCAGCAGCGTCTACCCCCCCGGAGGGAGTGCCACAGATACGCAGTATTTT.

The chain has TRBV4-2 and TRBJ2-2, with D possibly matching TRBD1 (5 bases). Trimming took 2 bases from V and 2 from J, leaving 12 bases between them. The CDR3 contains 16 residues. Germline values: CDR1 LGHNA, CDR2 YNFKEQ. CDR3 loop: CASSQYQGLNTGELFF. CDR3 bases: TGTGCCAGCAGCCAATATCAGGGCCTTAACACCGGGGAGCTGTTTTTT.

This chain uses TRBV4-2 with TRBJ2-1; TRBD2 matches 8 bases. CDR1 is LGHNA and CDR2 is YNFKEQ in the germline V gene. V was pared by 2 bases and J by 8 bases, with 14 bases of the junction left unmatched. The CDR3 runs 17 residues. CDR3 loop: CASSQPTQTGTRHEQFF. The CDR3 nucleotides read TGTGCCAGCAGCCAACCCACCCAGACCGGGACTAGGCATGAGCAGTTCTTC.

This clone showed up just a few times. J is TRBJ1-6 and V is TRBV10-3; a possible D gene is TRBD1 (5 bases). The V end lost 7 bases, the J end lost 6 bases, and 10 bases lay between the germline ends. The CDR3 is 13 residues long. Germline V gene sequence: CDR1 ENHRY, CDR2 SYGVKD. The CDR3 is CAIKRTINSPLHF. CDR3 DNA sequence: TGTGCCATCAAGAGGACAATTAATTCACCCCTCCACTTT.

The gene calls are TRBV6-5 and TRBJ2-1; 10 nucleotides agree with TRBD1. Germline V gene sequence: CDR1 MNHEY, CDR2 SVGAGI. J lost 7 bases, V lost 7 bases, and 7 bases had no gene match. This CDR3 spans 14 amino acids. CDR3 in amino acids: CASTHGQGGNEQFF. The CDR3 nucleotides are TGTGCCAGCACTCACGGACAGGGGGGGAATGAGCAGTTCTTC.

In this sample, this clone turned up a few times. The chain couples TRBV5-5 to TRBJ2-2; D gene ambiguous. This CDR3 comprises 16 residues. Between the trimmed V and J ends, which lost 2 bases and 4 bases, there was a span of 15 bases. The germline gives CDR1 SGHKS, CDR2 YYEKEE (reference sequence). CDR3 sequence: CASSFRSLPATGELFF. As DNA, the CDR3 is TGTGCCAGCAGCTTCCGTAGCCTGCCTGCCACCGGGGAGCTGTTTTTT.

The V and J genes are TRBV5-1 and TRBJ2-5; TRBD2 aligns across 8 bases. The CDR3 runs 15 residues. The V and J ends lost 4 bases and 1 base, in that order; junction bases with no gene match: 6. Germline V lookup: CDR1 SGHRS, CDR2 YFSETQ. The DNA of the CDR3 is TGCGCCAGCAGCCGCCGGGGGGGCGGCCAAGAGACCCAGTACTTC. It yields the protein CASSRRGGGQETQYF.

V gene TRBV12-5 combines with J gene TRBJ2-1, with D maybe TRBD1 (6 bases). The V end was cut by 9 bases, the J end by 7 bases, with 13 bases between. Per the germline V gene, CDR1 is LGHNT and CDR2 is FRNRAP. The CDR3 contains 12 residues. Here the CDR3 DNA reads TGTGCTAGCACCGGGACAAGGAATGAGCAGTTCTTC. It yields the protein CASTGTRNEQFF.

The chain joins TRBV9 to TRBJ2-5; 15 bases fit TRBD2. Germline-derived CDR1 and CDR2 are SGDLS and YYNGEE. The CDR3 has 16 amino acids. The V segment lost 3 bases and the J segment 5 bases; nucleotides outside the gene matches: 5. CDR3 bases: TGTGCCAGCAGCGAGAGGGGGACTAGCGGGGGGGAGACCCAGTACTTC. It is translated as CASSERGTSGGETQYF.

The V and J genes are TRBV6-1 and TRBJ1-3; no clear D. There are 13 residues in the CDR3. The germline CDR1 and CDR2 sequences are MNHNS and SASEGT. V gave up 4 bases and J gave up 4 bases, with 8 bases separating them. The CDR3 here is CASSASPGNTIYF. In nucleotides, the CDR3 is TGTGCCAGCAGTGCCAGTCCCGGAAACACCATATATTTT.

The CDR3 nucleotides are TGTGCCAGCAGCGAGACAGGGACAGTTGGCGGGGAGCAGTACTTC. As protein: CASSETGTVGGEQYF. The V and J genes are TRBV7-9 and TRBJ2-7; 7 bases are shared with TRBD1. J gave up 7 bases and V 5 bases, and 14 bases lay outside the gene matches. CDR1 is SEHNR and CDR2 is FQNEAQ in the germline V gene (reference sequence). This CDR3 has 15 amino acids. The full variable domain, rest sourced from reference TRBV7-9 and TRBJ2-7, is DTGVSQNPRHKITKRGQNVTFRCDPISEHNRLYWYRQTLGQGPEFLTYFQNEAQLEKSRLLSDRFSAERPKGSFSTLEIQRTEQGDSAMYLCASSETGTVGGEQYFGPGTRLTVT.

V and J are TRBV15 and TRBJ2-3; 9 positions match TRBD2. V lost 1 base and J lost 2; bases outside the gene matches: 4. Germline lookup yields CDR1 LNHNV and CDR2 YYDKDF (reference sequence). The CDR3 is 16 residues long. CDR3 loop: CATSRGSSGVTDTQYF. As DNA, the CDR3 is TGTGCCACCAGCAGAGGGTCTAGCGGGGTCACAGATACGCAGTATTTT.

J is TRBJ1-1 and V is TRBV4-2; a weak D match, TRBD1 (5 bases). CDR3 length: 13 residues. Trimming cost V 2 bases and J 7 bases, with 11 bases left between them. In germline, CDR1 is LGHNA, CDR2 YNFKEQ. The CDR3, as DNA: TGTGCCAGCAGCCAACCCCCGGGGGGTGAAGCTTTCTTT. It yields the protein CASSQPPGGEAFF.

V gene TRBV14 combines with J gene TRBJ2-3; 9 nucleotides agree with TRBD2. The CDR3 is 16 residues long. Germline loops: CDR1 SGHDN, CDR2 FVKESK. V shed 1 base, J shed 1 base, and the junction held 3 bases outside the gene matches. In nucleotides, the CDR3 is TGTGCCAGCAGCCAAGCTCTAGCGGGGCGCACAGATACGCAGTATTTT. Its protein is CASSQALAGRTDTQYF.

The rearrangement joins TRBV27 to TRBJ2-7; 8 nucleotides align to TRBD1. With 5 bases clipped from V and 0 bases from J, the junction kept 6 bases outside the gene matches. From germline, CDR1 is MNHEY and CDR2 SMNVEV (reference sequence). There are 15 residues in the CDR3. CDR3: CASSPGGLSSYEQYF. CDR3 coding DNA: TGTGCCAGCAGTCCAGGGGGCCTGAGCTCCTACGAGCAGTACTTC.

The chain uses TRBV7-2 and TRBJ1-5, with 8 bases matching TRBD1. The germline V gene encodes CDR1 SGHTA and CDR2 FQGNSA. The V segment lost 5 bases and the J segment 5 bases; nucleotides outside the gene matches: 5. CDR3 length: 14 residues. The CDR3 here is CASSQQGVDQPQHF. The DNA for the CDR3 is TGTGCCAGCAGCCAACAGGGGGTGGATCAGCCCCAGCATTTT.

V and J are TRBV5-1 and TRBJ2-1; the D gene is possibly TRBD2 (5 bases). The CDR3 has 15 residues. Trimming shortened V by 0 bases and J by 0 bases, and 7 bases separated the two germline ends. Germline CDR1 is SGHRS and CDR2 is YFSETQ. CDR3 amino acids: CASSLEGSSYNEQFF. CDR3 DNA: TGCGCCAGCAGCTTGGAAGGGAGCTCCTACAATGAGCAGTTCTTC.

The chain links TRBV5-1 to TRBJ2-3, with TRBD2 matching 10 bases. Germline V lookup: CDR1 SGHRS, CDR2 YFSETQ. Losses at the gene ends were 3 bases for V and 0 bases for J; bases not matched to a gene: 4. The CDR3 has 16 amino acids. The DNA of the CDR3 is TGCGCCAGCAGCTCGATTAGCGGGGGGAGCACAGATACGCAGTATTTT. Protein product: CASSSISGGSTDTQYF.